One sample yielded the 13 T cell receptor beta chains listed below, sequenced in a study of blood T cell repertoires in COVID-19. Libraries were prepared by immunoSEQ multiplex PCR; TCRdb keeps only in-frame clonotypes and omits some of them. Altogether around 280,000 clones are present, around 87% being singletons, with the ten largest covering 2% to 2.5%. Sequenced sample: peripheral blood. These receptors were collected from a woman in her 30s who had recovered from COVID-19.

The chain recombines TRBV2 with TRBJ2-7; D might be TRBD1 (5 bases). Germline-derived CDR1 and CDR2 are SNHLY and FYNNEI. The CDR3 loop spans 15 amino acids. The V gene lost 8 bases and the J gene lost 2 bases, with 19 bases spanning the gap. DNA of the CDR3: TGTGCCAGCCGACCCGCTAGGGGTGGGGCCTACGAGCAGTACTTC. Its protein product is CASRPARGGAYEQYF.

This clone was counted a few times. The chain couples TRBV10-3 to TRBJ2-2; 8 bases align to TRBD1. CDR3 length: 17 amino acids. Germline-derived CDR1 and CDR2 are ENHRY and SYGVKD. J lost 6 bases, V lost 10 bases, and 19 bases had no gene match. The CDR3 DNA sequence: TGTGCCACCGGTACCTTCGGACAGGGAGGAGGGTCCGGGGAGCTGTTTTTT. Amino acid sequence: CATGTFGQGGGSGELFF.

The CDR3 DNA sequence: TGTGCCGTTCAGCCGGGGACTAATGAAAAACTGTTTTTT. Amino acids: CAVQPGTNEKLFF. This chain connects TRBV10-3 to TRBJ1-4, with D unresolved. Germline lookup yields CDR1 ENHRY and CDR2 SYGVKD. V lost 11 bases to trimming and J lost 2 bases, with 12 bases between them. The CDR3 totals 13 residues.

The chain couples TRBV7-2 to TRBJ2-5, with D tentatively TRBD2 (6 bases). Trimming removed 3 bases from V and 2 bases from J, with 10 bases in between. CDR1 is SGHTA, CDR2 FQGNSA, per germline. The CDR3 totals 14 residues. This chain's CDR3 is CASSFSGDQETQYF. As DNA, the CDR3 is TGTGCCAGCAGCTTCTCGGGGGATCAAGAGACCCAGTACTTC.

The chain has TRBV30 and TRBJ1-3; TRBD1 matches 10 bases. The germline V gene encodes CDR1 GTSNPN and CDR2 SVGIG (reference sequence). The ends lost 1 base at V and 2 bases at J; junction bases unmatched: 5. The length of the CDR3 is 16 residues. The CDR3 loop is CAWSGGTGDPGNTIYF. CDR3 bases: TGTGCCTGGAGTGGGGGGACAGGGGACCCTGGAAACACCATATATTTT.

This clone was counted between two and nine times. One end of the junction does not line up with germline, which may come from a read error. The chain is built from TRBV6-5 and TRBJ1-2; possible D gene TRBD1, 6 bases. The germline gives CDR1 MNHEY, CDR2 SVGAGI. CDR3 length equals 12 residues. CDR3 sequence reads: CASSDHLRDTNF. CDR3 nucleotides: TGTGCCAGCAGCGATCATCTCCGGGACACCAACTTC.

A few counts support this clone. The V gene is TRBV7-3, the J gene TRBJ2-7; tentatively, D is TRBD2 (5 bases). V was pared by 2 bases and J by 2 bases, with 10 bases between. Germline V gene sequence: CDR1 SGHTA, CDR2 FQGTGA. The CDR3 sequence is 14 residues long. The CDR3 DNA reads TGTGCCAGCAGCTTATTTGAGGGTCCCTACGAGCAGTACTTC. It translates to CASSLFEGPYEQYF.

The chain employs TRBV9 and TRBJ2-7, with TRBD2 as a possible D gene (6 bases). Germline V gene lookup returns CDR1 SGDLS and CDR2 YYNGEE. The CDR3 sequence is 16 residues long. Trimming took 4 bases from V and 1 from J, leaving 18 bases between them. The CDR3 protein is CASSPGWSGRSYEQYF. The CDR3 DNA is TGTGCCAGCAGCCCCGGTTGGAGCGGGCGGTCCTACGAGCAGTACTTC.

This chain uses TRBV18 with TRBJ2-5, with D perhaps matching TRBD2 (5 bases). The CDR3 is 14 residues long. The germline V and J ends were trimmed by 2 bases and 3 bases, with 10 bases remaining between them. CDR1 and CDR2 from the germline V gene are KGHSH and LQKENI. The CDR3 DNA reads TGTGCCAGCTCACCATTTCAGAGGGAAGAGACCCAGTACTTC. This encodes CASSPFQREETQYF.

The chain links TRBV29-1 to TRBJ2-1; TRBD2 is a possible D gene (5 bases). Trimming stripped 8 bases from V and 3 bases from J, with 14 bases between. The CDR3 contains 13 residues. In germline, CDR1 is SQVTM, CDR2 ANQGSEA. This chain's CDR3 is CSTIAILYNEQFF. As DNA, the CDR3 is TGCAGCACTATAGCGATCCTCTACAATGAGCAGTTCTTC.

V usage is TRBV6-6 and J usage is TRBJ2-2; no clear D gene. This CDR3 is 15 amino acids long. Trimming cost V 0 bases and J 5 bases, with 10 bases left between them. CDR1 is MNHNY, CDR2 SVGAGI, per germline (reference sequence). The DNA for the CDR3 is TGTGCCAGCAGTTACTCGAATAGTCGTACCGGGGAGCTGTTTTTT. Its translation is CASSYSNSRTGELFF.

Only a few counts were recorded for this clone. Written as DNA, the CDR3 is TGTGCCAGCAGTTTGGAGGGGACAGGATACAATGAGCAGTTCTTC. Encoded protein: CASSLEGTGYNEQFF. The V call is TRBV9, the J call TRBJ2-1, with 8 bases matching TRBD1. The trim removed 5 bases at V and 4 bases at J, leaving 8 bases unmatched. CDR3 size: 15 residues. The germline gives CDR1 SGDLS, CDR2 YYNGEE.

The V and J genes are TRBV6-5 and TRBJ2-7; 12 nucleotides match TRBD2. The germline CDR1 and CDR2 sequences are MNHEY and SVGAGI. The CDR3 loop spans 16 amino acids. The trim removed 0 bases at V and 6 bases at J, leaving 6 bases unmatched. CDR3 in amino acids: CASSYSTSGGTGEQYF. The DNA for the CDR3 is TGTGCCAGCAGTTACTCGACTAGCGGGGGTACGGGCGAGCAGTACTTC.